One sample yielded the 24 T cell receptor beta chains listed below, sequenced in a study of radiotherapy plus CTLA-4 blockade in lung cancer (dated by TCRdb to the late 2010s). The library was made by the immunoSEQ multiplex PCR assay. TCRdb's version of the immuneACCESS table is confined to in-frame rearrangements and falls short of the full clone set. An unresolved V gene accounts for under half of the shortfall where checked; the remainder is of unknown origin. Counted in this sample were tens of thousands of clones; approximately 82% of them appeared once. In total, the top ten clones hold approximately 7.5% of the sample. The input for sequencing was peripheral blood, taken from a patient treated with radiotherapy plus ipilimumab. These receptors were collected from a human donor with non-small cell lung cancer who had stable disease on radiotherapy plus ipilimumab.

The table lists this clone with a few counts. Different DNA sequences within this sample yield the same CDR3. This chain joins TRBV9 and TRBJ2-2; D not resolved. CDR1 is SGDLS, CDR2 YYNGEE, per germline. There are 13 residues in the CDR3. Trimming took 0 bases from V and 4 from J, leaving 4 bases between them. The DNA for the CDR3 is TGTGCCAGCAGCGTAGGGGGCACCGGGGAGCTGTTTTTT. It translates to CASSVGGTGELFF.

CDR3 nucleotide sequence: TGCGCCAGCAGCTTGGTGGGCTCTGGAAACACCATATATTTT. Protein: CASSLVGSGNTIYF. The rearrangement links TRBV5-1 to TRBJ1-3; D gene unclear. The germline CDR1 and CDR2 sequences are SGHRS and YFSETQ. Trimming took off 0 bases at V and 0 bases at J, with 4 bases between the two ends. The CDR3 is 14 residues long.

This clone occurred a few times. This chain joins TRBV14 and TRBJ2-3; the D is unclear. This CDR3 spans 11 amino acids. V gave up 4 bases and J gave up 5 bases, with 4 bases separating them. Germline CDR1 is SGHDN and CDR2 is FVKESK. The CDR3 region is CASSLEDTQYF. CDR3 DNA sequence: TGTGCCAGCAGCCTCGAAGATACGCAGTATTTT.

V usage is TRBV5-4 and J usage is TRBJ2-3; D is uncertain. The CDR3 spans 18 residues. The ends were cut back, 2 bases at V and 0 bases at J, with 19 bases in the middle. Germline CDR1 reads SGHNT; CDR2 reads YYREEE (reference sequence). CDR3 in amino acids: CASSFSPGGLFSTDTQYF. The DNA of the CDR3 is TGTGCCAGCAGCTTCTCCCCCGGTGGGCTATTCAGCACAGATACGCAGTATTTT. Full variable domain (outside the CDR3, taken from reference TRBV5-4 and TRBJ2-3): ETGVTQSPTHLIKTRGQQVTLRCSSQSGHNTVSWYQQALGQGPQFIFQYYREEENGRGNFPPRFSGLQFPNYSSELNVNALELDDSALYLCASSFSPGGLFSTDTQYFGPGTRLTVL.

This chain joins TRBV15 and TRBJ1-5; D might be TRBD1 (6 bases). Germline V gene sequence: CDR1 LNHNV, CDR2 YYDKDF (reference sequence). Trimming removed 1 base at V and 4 bases at J, with 20 bases between. The CDR3 extends over 18 amino acids. CDR3 sequence reads: CATSRANYRVIGNQPQHF. CDR3 coding DNA: TGTGCCACCAGCAGAGCTAATTACAGGGTAATCGGGAATCAGCCCCAGCATTTT.

This clone showed up just a few times. V and J are TRBV9 and TRBJ2-2, with a tentative D call TRBD1 (6 bases). Germline CDR1 reads SGDLS; CDR2 reads YYNGEE. The V end was cut by 4 bases, the J end by 6 bases, with 10 bases between. The CDR3 has 13 residues. The CDR3 is CASSPQGAGELFF. DNA of the CDR3: TGTGCCAGCAGCCCACAGGGTGCCGGGGAGCTGTTTTTT. The whole variable domain, remainder taken from reference TRBV9 and TRBJ2-2, is DSGVTQTPKHLITATGQRVTLRCSPRSGDLSVYWYQQSLDQGLQFLIQYYNGEERAKGNILERFSAQQFPDLHSELNLSSLELGDSALYFCASSPQGAGELFFGEGSRLTVL.

This rearrangement joins TRBV19 to TRBJ1-2, with 11 nucleotides matching TRBD1. This CDR3 is built from 14 residues. J gave up 5 bases and V 5 bases, and 4 bases lay outside the gene matches. The germline V gene has CDR1 LNHDA and CDR2 SQIVND (reference sequence). CDR3 region: CASSPDRGPYGYTF. The CDR3 bases are TGTGCCAGTAGTCCGGACAGGGGGCCTTATGGCTACACCTTC.

V and J are TRBV18 and TRBJ1-2, with D uncertain. V dropped 5 bases and J dropped 6 bases, with 10 bases sitting between them. This CDR3 region has 12 residues. Germline V gives CDR1 KGHSH, CDR2 LQKENI. CDR3: CASSYDKDGYTF. The CDR3 bases are TGTGCCAGCTCATACGACAAGGATGGCTACACCTTC.

The rearrangement joins TRBV5-4 to TRBJ1-3; D gene uncertain. V was cut by 0 bases and J by 4 bases, with 5 bases left in between. The CDR3 length is 13 residues. Germline CDR1 and CDR2: SGHNT and YYREEE (reference sequence). Here the CDR3 reads CASSLAAGNTIYF. The CDR3 nucleotides read TGTGCCAGCAGCTTGGCGGCGGGAAACACCATATATTTT.

This sequence joins TRBV6-5 and TRBJ1-2, with D tentatively TRBD1 (5 bases). V dropped 6 bases and J dropped 1 base, with 15 bases sitting between them. The CDR3 runs to 15 residues. Germline lookup yields CDR1 MNHEY and CDR2 SVGAGI. The CDR3 DNA sequence: TGTGCCAGCAGCCCCACTTCGACAGTTAACTATGGCTACACCTTC. Translating gives CASSPTSTVNYGYTF.

CDR3 sequence (DNA): TGTGCCAGCAGTGTCAGGGGGTTTGACCGGAACACTGAAGCTTTCTTT. Encoded protein: CASSVRGFDRNTEAFF. The chain carries TRBV6-4 and TRBJ1-1, with 7 bases matching TRBD1. The V and J ends lost 4 bases and 1 base, in that order; junction bases with no gene match: 9. The CDR3 runs to 16 residues. CDR1 MRHNA and CDR2 SNTAGT come from the germline V gene.

The J gene is TRBJ2-7, the V gene TRBV10-3; tentatively, D is TRBD1 (6 bases). The V gene's germline CDR1 is ENHRY and CDR2 SYGVKD. Trimming took off 5 bases at V and 3 bases at J, with 17 bases between the two ends. The CDR3 extends over 15 amino acids. Here the CDR3 DNA reads TGTGCCATCAGTCCCGGGACAAGAAAGGGCTACGAGCAGTACGTC. Translation gives CAISPGTRKGYEQYV.

J is TRBJ1-5 and V is TRBV6-6; 9 bases agree with TRBD1. V was pared by 5 bases and J by 4 bases, with 6 bases of the junction left unmatched. The CDR3 spans 15 residues. CDR1 MNHNY and CDR2 SVGAGI come from the germline V gene (reference sequence). This CDR3 is CASSTGTGFNQPQHF. The CDR3 bases are TGTGCCAGCAGTACCGGGACAGGGTTTAATCAGCCCCAGCATTTT.

The V and J genes are TRBV11-2 and TRBJ1-5; D gene unclear. CDR1 is SGHAT, CDR2 FQNNGV, per germline. The CDR3 sequence is 13 residues long. V lost 4 bases to trimming and J lost 4 bases, with 8 bases between them. The CDR3 sequence is CASSWAVNQPQHF. For the CDR3, the DNA is TGTGCCAGCAGCTGGGCTGTTAATCAGCCCCAGCATTTT.

J is TRBJ2-1 and V is TRBV7-9, with 11 bases aligning to TRBD2. The CDR3 extends over 17 amino acids. The germline CDR1 and CDR2 sequences are SEHNR and FQNEAQ (reference sequence). V lost 1 base and J lost 7; bases outside the gene matches: 9. The CDR3 sequence: CASSLGETSGARNEQFF. CDR3 nucleotide sequence: TGTGCCAGCAGCTTAGGGGAGACTAGCGGGGCGAGGAATGAGCAGTTCTTC.

The rearrangement uses TRBV6-6 and TRBJ1-1; D call uncertain. Germline CDR1 MNHNY, CDR2 SVGAGI (reference sequence). The CDR3 has 14 amino acids. Trimming pared 2 bases from V and 0 bases from J, leaving 7 bases between. DNA of the CDR3: TGTGCCAGCAGTTACACAGACATGAACACTGAAGCTTTCTTT. Translating gives CASSYTDMNTEAFF.

The rearrangement uses TRBV27 and TRBJ1-5, with D hard to call. Per the germline V gene, CDR1 is MNHEY and CDR2 is SMNVEV (reference sequence). Between the trimmed V and J ends, which lost 3 bases and 4 bases, there was a span of 13 bases. The CDR3 sequence is 15 residues long. CDR3 amino acids: CASSFSGQENQPQHF. The CDR3 nucleotides read TGTGCCAGCAGTTTCAGTGGGCAGGAGAATCAGCCCCAGCATTTT.

This clone was observed a few times. V and J are TRBV5-1 and TRBJ1-1; a possible D gene is TRBD1 (5 bases). The CDR3 totals 15 residues. Trimming took off 4 bases at V and 4 bases at J, with 17 bases between the two ends. Germline CDR1 is SGHRS and CDR2 is YFSETQ. This chain's CDR3 is CASSALQGVTTEAFF. The CDR3 nucleotides read TGCGCCAGCAGCGCGCTCCAGGGTGTCACCACTGAAGCTTTCTTT. The entire variable domain, with the rest obtained from reference TRBV5-1 and TRBJ1-1, is as follows: KAGVTQTPRYLIKTRGQQVTLSCSPISGHRSVSWYQQTPGQGLQFLFEYFSETQRNKGNFPGRFSGRQFSNSRSEMNVSTLELGDSALYLCASSALQGVTTEAFFGQGTRLTVV.

V and J are TRBV27 and TRBJ1-4; D gene unclear. Germline CDR1 reads MNHEY; CDR2 reads SMNVEV (reference sequence). Trimming left V 5 bases short and J 5 bases short, with 15 bases between. The length of the CDR3 is 15 residues. The CDR3: CASSPGEALNEKLFF. In nucleotides, the CDR3 is TGTGCCAGCAGTCCCGGGGAGGCGCTGAATGAAAAACTGTTTTTT.

The chain has TRBV27 and TRBJ1-2; no reliable D call. This CDR3 comprises 14 residues. The germline gives CDR1 MNHEY, CDR2 SMNVEV (reference sequence). The V gene lost 2 bases and the J gene lost 4 bases, with 11 bases spanning the gap. CDR3: CASSLRPTSYGYTF. DNA for the CDR3: TGTGCCAGCAGTTTAAGGCCAACGAGCTATGGCTACACCTTC.

This clone appeared once. The V gene is TRBV5-4, the J gene TRBJ1-1; perhaps TRBD1 as D (5 bases). Germline CDR1 reads SGHNT; CDR2 reads YYREEE (reference sequence). The CDR3 totals 14 residues. Deletions cut 2 bases from V and 1 base from J, with 9 bases between. The DNA of the CDR3 is TGTGCCAGCAGCTTCGGGGGGTGGAACACTGAAGCTTTCTTT. It is translated as CASSFGGWNTEAFF.

J is TRBJ2-1 and V is TRBV5-8; TRBD2 aligns across 8 bases. The junction had 6 bases not matched to a gene; V was cut back by 4 bases and J by 6 bases. Germline V gives CDR1 SGHTS, CDR2 YDEGEE. The CDR3 spans 14 residues. The CDR3: CASSGSGTSNEQFF. CDR3 nucleotide sequence: TGTGCCAGCAGCGGTTCCGGGACTAGCAATGAGCAGTTCTTC.

A few counts support this clone. The gene calls are TRBV7-8 and TRBJ1-3; TRBD1 aligns across 9 bases. Germline trimming cut 5 bases from V and 0 bases from J; bases unmatched to any gene: 5. Germline V lookup: CDR1 SGHVS, CDR2 FQNEAQ. The CDR3 has 16 residues. The CDR3 DNA follows: TGTGCCAGCAGCGTATTGGGACAGGGCTCTGGAAACACCATATATTTT. It translates to CASSVLGQGSGNTIYF.

The chain links TRBV7-9 to TRBJ1-2, with D unresolved. This CDR3 contains 15 residues. The V and J ends lost 5 bases and 4 bases respectively, with 17 bases between them. Germline values: CDR1 SEHNR, CDR2 FQNEAQ (reference sequence). The CDR3 bases are TGTGCCAGCAGCCACGACCTTCGACCTTCCTATGGCTACACCTTC. Its translation: CASSHDLRPSYGYTF.